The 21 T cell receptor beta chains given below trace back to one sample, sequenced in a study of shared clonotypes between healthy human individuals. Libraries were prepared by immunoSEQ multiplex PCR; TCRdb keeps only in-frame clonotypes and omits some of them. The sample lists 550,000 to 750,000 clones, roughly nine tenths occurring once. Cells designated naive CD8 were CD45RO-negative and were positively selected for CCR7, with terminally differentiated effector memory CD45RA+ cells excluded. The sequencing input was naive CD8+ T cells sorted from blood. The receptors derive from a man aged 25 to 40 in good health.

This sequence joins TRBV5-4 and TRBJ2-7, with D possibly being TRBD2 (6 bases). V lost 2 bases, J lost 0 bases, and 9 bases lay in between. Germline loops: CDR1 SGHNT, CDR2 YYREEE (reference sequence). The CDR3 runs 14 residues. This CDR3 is CASSFGGTSYEQYF. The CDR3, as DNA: TGTGCCAGCAGCTTCGGAGGGACCTCCTACGAGCAGTACTTC.

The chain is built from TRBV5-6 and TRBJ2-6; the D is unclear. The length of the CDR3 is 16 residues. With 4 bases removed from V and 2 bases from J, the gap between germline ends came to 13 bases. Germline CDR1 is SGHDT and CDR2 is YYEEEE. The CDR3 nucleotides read TGTGCCAGCAGCCCCCCTGGATGGACTGGGGCCAACGTCCTGACTTTC. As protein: CASSPPGWTGANVLTF. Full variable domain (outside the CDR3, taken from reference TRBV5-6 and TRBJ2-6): DAGVTQSPTHLIKTRGQQVTLRCSPKSGHDTVSWYQQALGQGPQFIFQYYEEEERQRGNFPDRFSGHQFPNYSSELNVNALLLGDSALYLCASSPPGWTGANVLTFGAGSRLTVL.

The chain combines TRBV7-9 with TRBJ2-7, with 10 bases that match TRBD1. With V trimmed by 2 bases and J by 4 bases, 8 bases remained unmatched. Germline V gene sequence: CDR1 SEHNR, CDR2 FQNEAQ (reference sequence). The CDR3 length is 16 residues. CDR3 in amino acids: CASSLNQGQGRYEQYF. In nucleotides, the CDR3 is TGTGCCAGCAGCTTAAATCAGGGACAGGGGCGATACGAGCAGTACTTC. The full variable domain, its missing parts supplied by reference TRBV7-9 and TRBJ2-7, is DTGVSQNPRHKITKRGQNVTFRCDPISEHNRLYWYRQTLGQGPEFLTYFQNEAQLEKSRLLSDRFSAERPKGSFSTLEIQRTEQGDSAMYLCASSLNQGQGRYEQYFGPGTRLTVT.

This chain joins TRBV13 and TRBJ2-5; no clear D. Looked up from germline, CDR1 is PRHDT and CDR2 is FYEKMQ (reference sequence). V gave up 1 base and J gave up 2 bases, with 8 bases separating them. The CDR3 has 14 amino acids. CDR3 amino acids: CASSLVSGQETQYF. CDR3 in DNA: TGTGCCAGCAGCTTAGTTAGTGGGCAAGAGACCCAGTACTTC.

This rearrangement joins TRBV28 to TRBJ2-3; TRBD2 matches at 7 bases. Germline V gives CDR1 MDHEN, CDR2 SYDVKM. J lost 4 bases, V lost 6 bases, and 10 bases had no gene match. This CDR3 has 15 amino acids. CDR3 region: CASRSRGGTPDTQYF. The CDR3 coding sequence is TGTGCCAGCAGATCTCGGGGAGGGACCCCAGATACGCAGTATTTT.

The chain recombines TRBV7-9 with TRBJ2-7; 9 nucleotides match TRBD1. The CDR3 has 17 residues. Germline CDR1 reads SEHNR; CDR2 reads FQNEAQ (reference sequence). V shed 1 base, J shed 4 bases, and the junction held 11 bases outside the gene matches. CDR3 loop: CASSLDSGDREFYEQYF. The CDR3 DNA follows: TGTGCCAGCAGCTTAGATTCAGGGGACAGGGAATTTTACGAGCAGTACTTC.

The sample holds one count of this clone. CDR3 sequence: CASSDSGGWGADTQYF. Here the CDR3 DNA reads TGTGCCAGCAGTGATAGCGGGGGTTGGGGTGCAGATACGCAGTATTTT. The V call is TRBV9, the J call TRBJ2-3, with TRBD2 identical over 9 bases. Germline assignment: CDR1 SGDLS and CDR2 YYNGEE. CDR3 length: 16 residues. V shed 5 bases and J 4 bases; nucleotides not matched to a gene: 11.

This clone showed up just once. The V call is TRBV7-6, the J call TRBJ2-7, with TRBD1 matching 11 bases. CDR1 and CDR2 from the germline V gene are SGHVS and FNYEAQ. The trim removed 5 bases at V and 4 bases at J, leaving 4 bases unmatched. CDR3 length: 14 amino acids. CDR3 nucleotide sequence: TGTGCCAGCAGCGACCGGGACAGGGGGTACGAGCAGTACTTC. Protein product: CASSDRDRGYEQYF.

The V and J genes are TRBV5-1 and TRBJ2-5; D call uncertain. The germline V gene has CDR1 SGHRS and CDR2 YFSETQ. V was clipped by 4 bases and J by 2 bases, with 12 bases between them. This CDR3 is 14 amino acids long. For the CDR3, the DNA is TGCGCCAGCAGCCCGCTCACGGGTCAAGAGACCCAGTACTTC. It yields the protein CASSPLTGQETQYF.

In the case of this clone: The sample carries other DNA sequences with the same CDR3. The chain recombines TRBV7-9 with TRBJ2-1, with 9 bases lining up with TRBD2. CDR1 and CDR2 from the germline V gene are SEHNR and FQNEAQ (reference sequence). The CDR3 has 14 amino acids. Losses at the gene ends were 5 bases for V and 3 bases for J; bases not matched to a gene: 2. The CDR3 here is CASSLTSGYNEQFF. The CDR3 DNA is TGTGCCAGCAGCCTGACTAGCGGCTACAATGAGCAGTTCTTC.

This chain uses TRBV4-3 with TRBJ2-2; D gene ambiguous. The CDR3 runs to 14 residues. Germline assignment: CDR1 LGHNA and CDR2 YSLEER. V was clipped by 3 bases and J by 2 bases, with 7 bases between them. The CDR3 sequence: CASSHISNTGELFF. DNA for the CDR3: TGCGCCAGCAGCCACATCTCTAACACCGGGGAGCTGTTTTTT.

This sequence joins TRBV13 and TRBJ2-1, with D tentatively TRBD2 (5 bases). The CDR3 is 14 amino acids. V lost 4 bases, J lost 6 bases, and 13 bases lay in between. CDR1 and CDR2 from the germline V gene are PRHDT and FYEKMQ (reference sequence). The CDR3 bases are TGTGCCAGCAGCTCTTGGGAGTCCGGCAATGAGCAGTTCTTC. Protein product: CASSSWESGNEQFF.

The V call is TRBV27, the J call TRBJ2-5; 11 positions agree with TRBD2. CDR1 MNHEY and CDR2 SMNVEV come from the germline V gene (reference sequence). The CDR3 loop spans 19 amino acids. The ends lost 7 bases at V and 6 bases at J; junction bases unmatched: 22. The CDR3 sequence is CASTTLGGSGRAVAKTQYF. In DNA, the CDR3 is TGTGCCAGCACTACCTTGGGGGGTAGCGGGAGGGCCGTCGCGAAGACCCAGTACTTC.

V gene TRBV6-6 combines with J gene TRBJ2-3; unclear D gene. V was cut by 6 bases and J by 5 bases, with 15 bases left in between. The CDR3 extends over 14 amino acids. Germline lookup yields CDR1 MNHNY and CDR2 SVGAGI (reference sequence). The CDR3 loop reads CASRIPRAKDTQYF. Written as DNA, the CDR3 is TGTGCCAGCAGGATACCTAGAGCGAAAGATACGCAGTATTTT.

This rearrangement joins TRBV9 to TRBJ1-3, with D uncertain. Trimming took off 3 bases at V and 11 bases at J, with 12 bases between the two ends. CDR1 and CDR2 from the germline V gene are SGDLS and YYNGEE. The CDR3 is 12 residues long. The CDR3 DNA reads TGTGCCAGCAGCGCCAATCCGGGGTCCATATATTTT. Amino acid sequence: CASSANPGSIYF.

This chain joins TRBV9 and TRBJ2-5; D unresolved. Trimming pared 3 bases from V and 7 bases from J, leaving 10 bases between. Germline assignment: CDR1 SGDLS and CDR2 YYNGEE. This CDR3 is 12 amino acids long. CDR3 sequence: CASSDQLGTQYF. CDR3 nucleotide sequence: TGTGCCAGCAGCGACCAGCTCGGGACCCAGTACTTC.

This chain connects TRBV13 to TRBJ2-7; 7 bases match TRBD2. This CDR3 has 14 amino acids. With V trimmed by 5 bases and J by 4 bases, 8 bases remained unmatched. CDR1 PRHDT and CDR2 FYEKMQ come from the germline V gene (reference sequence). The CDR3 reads CASSPSGAQYEQYF. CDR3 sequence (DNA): TGTGCCAGCAGCCCAAGCGGGGCCCAGTACGAGCAGTACTTC.

In nucleotides, the CDR3 is TGTGCCATCAGTGAGGGGGACAGGGTGGACGCCGGGGAGCTGTTTTTT. It specifies CAISEGDRVDAGELFF. The gene calls are TRBV10-3 and TRBJ2-2, with 9 bases aligning to TRBD1. After removal of 2 bases from V and 6 bases from J, the junction contained 7 bases not matched to a gene. Germline V gene data show CDR1 as ENHRY and CDR2 as SYGVKD. The length of the CDR3 is 16 residues.

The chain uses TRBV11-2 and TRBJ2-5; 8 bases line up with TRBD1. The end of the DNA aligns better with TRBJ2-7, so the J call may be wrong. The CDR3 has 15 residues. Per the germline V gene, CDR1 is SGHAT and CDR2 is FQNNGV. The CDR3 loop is CASSLETGASYEQYF. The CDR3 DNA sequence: TGTGCCAGCAGCTTAGAGACAGGGGCCTCCTACGAGCAGTACTTC.

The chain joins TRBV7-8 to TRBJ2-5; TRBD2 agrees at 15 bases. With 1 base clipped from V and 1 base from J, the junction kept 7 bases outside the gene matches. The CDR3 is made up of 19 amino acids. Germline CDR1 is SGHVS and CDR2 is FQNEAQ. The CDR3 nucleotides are TGTGCCAGCAGCTTAGAGGGACTAGCGGGAGGTTCAATCCAAGAGACCCAGTACTTC. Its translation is CASSLEGLAGGSIQETQYF.

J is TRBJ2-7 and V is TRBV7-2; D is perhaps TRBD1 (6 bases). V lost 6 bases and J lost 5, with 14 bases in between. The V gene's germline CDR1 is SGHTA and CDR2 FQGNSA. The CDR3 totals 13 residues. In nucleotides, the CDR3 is TGTGCCAGCAGTGTAGGGGGTTTCCACGAGCAGTACTTC. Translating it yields CASSVGGFHEQYF.